One sample yielded the 10 T cell receptor beta chains listed below, sequenced in a study of cytomegalovirus exposure and HLA in healthy donors. Primers for the PCR totalled 60 Vbeta and 13 Jbeta. Clones were read by immunoSEQ multiplex PCR, and TCRdb kept only the in-frame ones, dropping some. Of some 100,000 clones listed, around three quarters were seen once; the top ten hold approximately 4.2%. Sequencing used PBMCs. These receptors originate from a female donor in good health and CMV-seropositive.

V gene TRBV5-1 combines with J gene TRBJ2-7; tentatively, D is TRBD1 (6 bases). The V and J ends lost 0 bases and 5 bases respectively, with 15 bases between them. The CDR3 totals 15 residues. Per germline, CDR1 SGHRS and CDR2 YFSETQ. CDR3 protein: CASSLADPQGNEQYF. The CDR3 DNA sequence: TGCGCCAGCAGCTTGGCCGACCCACAGGGAAACGAGCAGTACTTC.

The DNA for the CDR3 is TGTGCCAGCAGTGACAGAAAGAGAGGCACTGAAGCTTTCTTT. It specifies CASSDRKRGTEAFF. The chain combines TRBV6-1 with TRBJ1-1; no reliable D call. Deletions cut 3 bases from V and 4 bases from J, with 12 bases between. The CDR3 is 14 residues long. The V gene's germline CDR1 is MNHNS and CDR2 SASEGT.

V gene TRBV5-1 combines with J gene TRBJ1-3; no clear D. In germline, CDR1 is SGHRS, CDR2 YFSETQ. Trimming took 5 bases from V and 1 from J, leaving 10 bases between them. This CDR3 region has 14 residues. As DNA, the CDR3 is TGCGCCAGCAGTTCTGGACTGTCTGGAAACACCATATATTTT. The encoded protein is CASSSGLSGNTIYF. Using reference TRBV5-1 and TRBJ1-3 for the parts outside the CDR3, the full variable domain is KAGVTQTPRYLIKTRGQQVTLSCSPISGHRSVSWYQQTPGQGLQFLFEYFSETQRNKGNFPGRFSGRQFSNSRSEMNVSTLELGDSALYLCASSSGLSGNTIYFGEGSWLTVV.

This clone occurred a few times. The chain combines TRBV14 with TRBJ1-6; 7 bases are shared with TRBD1. The V segment lost 1 base and the J segment 16 bases; nucleotides outside the gene matches: 10. The CDR3 is 14 residues long. Germline assignment: CDR1 SGHDN and CDR2 FVKESK. In DNA, the CDR3 is TGTGCCAGCAGCCAAGGGAGGAACAGGGGAAGACTCCACTTT. It translates to CASSQGRNRGRLHF.

This chain uses TRBV19 with TRBJ2-5; 11 nucleotides match TRBD2. The CDR3 extends over 15 amino acids. The germline gives CDR1 LNHDA, CDR2 SQIVND (reference sequence). V lost 2 bases to trimming and J lost 5 bases; unmatched junction nucleotides: 4. CDR3 protein: CASSILAGGVETQYF. CDR3 in DNA: TGTGCCAGTAGTATACTAGCGGGAGGTGTGGAGACCCAGTACTTC.

The chain carries TRBV6-1 and TRBJ2-7; 10 bases line up with TRBD2. The CDR3 length is 15 residues. Unmatched junction bases numbered 10, after V lost 6 bases and J lost 5 bases. In germline, CDR1 is MNHNS, CDR2 SASEGT. CDR3 DNA sequence: TGTGCCAGCAGGGGATGGTCTAGCGGGAGTGACGAGCAGTACTTC. Residues: CASRGWSSGSDEQYF.

This clone appeared a single time. V is TRBV27 and J is TRBJ2-7, with a weak D call TRBD1 (6 bases). Trimming removed 2 bases from V and 0 bases from J, with 14 bases in between. In germline, CDR1 is MNHEY, CDR2 SMNVEV (reference sequence). The CDR3 consists of 16 residues. In DNA, the CDR3 is TGTGCCAGCAGTTTAGGTTTGGGGGCCCCCTCCTACGAGCAGTACTTC. This translates into CASSLGLGAPSYEQYF.

The gene calls are TRBV14 and TRBJ2-7; 9 bases line up with TRBD2. Germline CDR1 SGHDN, CDR2 FVKESK. V lost 3 bases and J lost 7; bases outside the gene matches: 16. The CDR3 consists of 17 residues. In DNA, the CDR3 is TGTGCCAGCAGCCATCCCCCATGGCGGGAGGGCGGTTCGGAGCAGTACTTC. This translates into CASSHPPWREGGSEQYF.

Of note for this clone: At the DNA level, this CDR3 is encoded by other sequences in the same sample as well. This chain links TRBV27 with TRBJ1-6; TRBD1 aligns across 8 bases. Germline assignment: CDR1 MNHEY and CDR2 SMNVEV (reference sequence). This CDR3 spans 14 amino acids. With 6 bases clipped from V and 9 bases from J, the junction kept 7 bases outside the gene matches. The chain's CDR3 is CASRTGALPSPLHF. In nucleotides, the CDR3 is TGTGCCAGCAGGACAGGGGCACTTCCTTCACCCCTCCACTTT.

This chain uses TRBV5-5 with TRBJ2-5; D possibly corresponds to TRBD2 (6 bases). Germline V lookup: CDR1 SGHKS, CDR2 YYEKEE (reference sequence). V was shortened by 1 base and J by 5 bases, with 9 bases between the two germline ends. The length of the CDR3 is 13 residues. Written as DNA, the CDR3 is TGTGCCAGCAGCTTGCCAGGAGGGGAGACCCAGTACTTC. As protein: CASSLPGGETQYF.